Listed below are T cell receptor beta chains from one sample, sequenced in a study of cytomegalovirus exposure and HLA in healthy donors. Some clones are missing from TCRdb's copy, which holds only in-frame ones; the method was immunoSEQ multiplex PCR. The table includes 210,000 or so clones, 78% detected once. The specimen was PBMCs. The receptors were sampled from a boy aged 5-17 years in good health and CMV-seronegative. Each CDR3 is given with its conserved first and last residue. Fields, in order: D gene, clone size, V gene, J gene, CDR3 protein, CDR3 DNA. D genes are given only for firm matches. Not every row has a clone size; where given, it reads once, few, many or a size class.

d_call: -; clone_size: -; v_call: TRBV11-2; j_call: TRBJ2-7; cdr3_aa: CASSLGVNSYEQYF; cdr3_nt: TGTGCCAGCAGCTTAGGAGTCAACTCCTACGAGCAGTACTTC
d_call: TRBD2; clone_size: -; v_call: TRBV6-6; j_call: TRBJ2-1; cdr3_aa: CASRRLAGGDNEQFF; cdr3_nt: TGTGCCAGCAGAAGACTAGCGGGAGGCGACAATGAGCAGTTCTTC
d_call: TRBD2; clone_size: -; v_call: TRBV5-1; j_call: TRBJ2-7; cdr3_aa: CASSGGLERTYEQYF; cdr3_nt: TGCGCCAGCAGCGGGGGACTAGAAAGGACCTACGAGCAGTACTTC
d_call: TRBD1; clone_size: -; v_call: TRBV18; j_call: TRBJ1-1; cdr3_aa: CASSTDRDGEAFF; cdr3_nt: TGTGCCAGCTCAACCGACAGGGACGGTGAAGCTTTCTTT
d_call: TRBD1; clone_size: once; v_call: TRBV5-1; j_call: TRBJ2-7; cdr3_aa: CASSPRTGITYEQYF; cdr3_nt: TGCGCCAGCAGCCCCCGGACAGGGATTACCTACGAGCAGTACTTC
d_call: TRBD1; clone_size: -; v_call: TRBV12-5; j_call: TRBJ1-4; cdr3_aa: CASGLVPTGRGREKLFF; cdr3_nt: TGTGCTAGTGGTTTGGTACCTACGGGCAGGGGGCGTGAAAAACTGTTTTTT
d_call: TRBD2; clone_size: once; v_call: TRBV4-1; j_call: TRBJ2-2; cdr3_aa: CASSHPAWGLAGGINTGELFF; cdr3_nt: TGCGCCAGCAGCCACCCTGCTTGGGGACTAGCGGGGGGGATCAACACCGGGGAGCTGTTTTTT
d_call: -; clone_size: -; v_call: TRBV27; j_call: TRBJ1-1; cdr3_aa: CASSLSAGWNTEAFF; cdr3_nt: TGTGCCAGCAGTTTGAGTGCGGGCTGGAACACTGAAGCTTTCTTT
d_call: TRBD2; clone_size: -; v_call: TRBV2; j_call: TRBJ2-3; cdr3_aa: CASSSRLAGGPRGDTQYF; cdr3_nt: TGTGCCAGCAGCTCGCGACTAGCGGGGGGACCGAGGGGGGATACGCAGTATTTT
d_call: TRBD1; clone_size: -; v_call: TRBV2; j_call: TRBJ1-5; cdr3_aa: CASSEARGRVGQPQHF; cdr3_nt: TGTGCCAGCAGTGAAGCCAGGGGGCGCGTCGGGCAGCCCCAGCATTTT
d_call: TRBD1; clone_size: -; v_call: TRBV9; j_call: TRBJ2-3; cdr3_aa: CASSVDPGQGGDTQYF; cdr3_nt: TGTGCCAGCAGCGTAGATCCGGGACAGGGGGGAGATACGCAGTATTTT
d_call: -; clone_size: -; v_call: TRBV7-6; j_call: TRBJ2-7; cdr3_aa: CASSLRRDSSYEQYF; cdr3_nt: TGTGCCAGCAGCTTACGGCGGGATTCTTCCTACGAGCAGTACTTC
d_call: -; clone_size: -; v_call: TRBV4-2; j_call: TRBJ2-1; cdr3_aa: CASSPHRLTYNEQFF; cdr3_nt: TGTGCCAGCAGCCCTCACAGGCTTACCTACAATGAGCAGTTCTTC
d_call: TRBD2; clone_size: -; v_call: TRBV19; j_call: TRBJ2-3; cdr3_aa: CASSNSGVSTDTQYF; cdr3_nt: TGTGCCAGTAGTAATAGCGGGGTTAGCACAGATACGCAGTATTTT
d_call: TRBD1; clone_size: once; v_call: TRBV5-5; j_call: TRBJ2-1; cdr3_aa: CASSLWDRTYNEQFF; cdr3_nt: TGTGCCAGCAGCTTGTGGGACAGGACCTACAATGAGCAGTTCTTC
d_call: TRBD1; clone_size: -; v_call: TRBV2; j_call: TRBJ1-2; cdr3_aa: CASGQGGTYGGYTF; cdr3_nt: TGTGCCAGCGGACAGGGAGGGACCTATGGCGGCTACACCTTC
d_call: TRBD1; clone_size: -; v_call: TRBV2; j_call: TRBJ2-7; cdr3_aa: CASSDRGQEQYF; cdr3_nt: TGTGCCAGCAGTGACAGGGGGCAGGAGCAGTACTTC
d_call: -; clone_size: few; v_call: TRBV30; j_call: TRBJ1-5; cdr3_aa: CAWSVQGDQPQHF; cdr3_nt: TGTGCCTGGAGTGTACAGGGCGATCAGCCCCAGCATTTT
d_call: -; clone_size: -; v_call: TRBV30; j_call: TRBJ2-1; cdr3_aa: CAWKVRNYNEQFF; cdr3_nt: TGTGCCTGGAAGGTCAGGAACTACAATGAGCAGTTCTTC
d_call: TRBD1; clone_size: once; v_call: TRBV4-2; j_call: TRBJ2-3; cdr3_aa: CASDPGQGEDTQYF; cdr3_nt: TGTGCCAGCGACCCGGGACAGGGGGAAGATACGCAGTATTTT
d_call: TRBD2; clone_size: -; v_call: TRBV6-6; j_call: TRBJ2-1; cdr3_aa: CASSPRTSGNYEQFF; cdr3_nt: TGTGCCAGCAGCCCTAGGACTAGCGGGAACTATGAGCAGTTCTTC
d_call: -; clone_size: -; v_call: TRBV5-6; j_call: TRBJ2-3; cdr3_aa: CASSLGPGWGVSDTQYF; cdr3_nt: TGTGCCAGCAGCTTGGGTCCTGGCTGGGGGGTTTCAGATACGCAGTATTTT
d_call: -; clone_size: once; v_call: TRBV19; j_call: TRBJ2-3; cdr3_aa: CASSPGSPDTQYF; cdr3_nt: TGTGCCAGTAGTCCGGGATCCCCAGATACGCAGTATTTT
d_call: -; clone_size: -; v_call: TRBV2; j_call: TRBJ2-7; cdr3_aa: CASSVPSSYEQYF; cdr3_nt: TGTGCCAGCAGTGTCCCGAGCTCCTACGAGCAGTACTTC
d_call: TRBD2; clone_size: -; v_call: TRBV11-2; j_call: TRBJ2-1; cdr3_aa: CASSQRASGSGYNEQFF; cdr3_nt: TGTGCCAGCAGCCAGCGGGCTAGCGGGAGTGGGTACAATGAGCAGTTCTTC
d_call: -; clone_size: -; v_call: TRBV19; j_call: TRBJ2-7; cdr3_aa: CASSIGPGHGSYEQYF; cdr3_nt: TGTGCCAGTAGTATAGGACCGGGACACGGGTCCTACGAGCAGTACTTC
d_call: -; clone_size: -; v_call: TRBV5-1; j_call: TRBJ2-3; cdr3_aa: CASSLQAGLSTDTQYF; cdr3_nt: TGCGCCAGCAGCTTGCAGGCGGGGCTAAGCACAGATACGCAGTATTTT
d_call: -; clone_size: -; v_call: TRBV7-3; j_call: TRBJ1-1; cdr3_aa: CASSPDSMNTEAFF; cdr3_nt: TGTGCCAGCAGCCCCGACAGCATGAACACTGAAGCTTTCTTT
d_call: -; clone_size: -; v_call: TRBV6-6; j_call: TRBJ1-5; cdr3_aa: CASYLPLDNQPQHF; cdr3_nt: TGTGCCAGCTATCTACCACTAGACAATCAGCCCCAGCATTTT
d_call: -; clone_size: once; v_call: TRBV5-6; j_call: TRBJ1-3; cdr3_aa: CASSLGRALSGNTIYF; cdr3_nt: TGTGCCAGCAGCTTGGGCAGGGCCCTCTCTGGAAACACCATATATTTT
d_call: -; clone_size: -; v_call: TRBV7-8; j_call: TRBJ2-3; cdr3_aa: CASSLGAGVTDTQYF; cdr3_nt: TGTGCCAGCAGCTTAGGTGCAGGGGTAACAGATACGCAGTATTTT
d_call: -; clone_size: -; v_call: TRBV9; j_call: TRBJ2-1; cdr3_aa: CASSVVGRDNEQFF; cdr3_nt: TGTGCCAGCAGCGTAGTTGGCAGGGACAATGAGCAGTTCTTC
d_call: TRBD1; clone_size: -; v_call: TRBV5-1; j_call: TRBJ1-1; cdr3_aa: CASSLGGTGGTEAFF; cdr3_nt: TGCGCCAGCAGCTTGGGAGGAACAGGGGGGACTGAAGCTTTCTTT
d_call: TRBD1; clone_size: -; v_call: TRBV11-2; j_call: TRBJ1-4; cdr3_aa: CASSPPQLGQNEKLFF; cdr3_nt: TGTGCCAGCAGCCCACCCCAACTGGGACAGAATGAAAAACTGTTTTTT
d_call: -; clone_size: -; v_call: TRBV27; j_call: TRBJ2-1; cdr3_aa: CASSPDSGVYNEQFF; cdr3_nt: TGTGCCAGCAGTCCCGACTCGGGGGTCTACAATGAGCAGTTCTTC
d_call: TRBD2; clone_size: -; v_call: TRBV18; j_call: TRBJ2-3; cdr3_aa: CASSPVGTSGTDTQYF; cdr3_nt: TGTGCCAGCTCACCTGTGGGGACTAGCGGCACAGATACGCAGTATTTT
d_call: -; clone_size: few; v_call: TRBV30; j_call: TRBJ1-2; cdr3_aa: CAWGSWGGLHGYTF; cdr3_nt: TGTGCCTGGGGCTCCTGGGGGGGGCTCCATGGCTACACCTTC
d_call: -; clone_size: -; v_call: TRBV19; j_call: TRBJ1-1; cdr3_aa: CASKRQADTEAFF; cdr3_nt: TGTGCCAGTAAAAGACAGGCCGACACTGAAGCTTTCTTT
d_call: -; clone_size: -; v_call: TRBV5-6; j_call: TRBJ2-7; cdr3_aa: CASSLGAPYEQYF; cdr3_nt: TGTGCCAGCAGCTTGGGGGCTCCCTACGAGCAGTACTTC
d_call: -; clone_size: -; v_call: TRBV15; j_call: TRBJ1-1; cdr3_aa: CATSSWVRTDENTEAFF; cdr3_nt: TGTGCCACCAGCAGTTGGGTCCGGACAGATGAGAACACTGAAGCTTTCTTT
d_call: TRBD1; clone_size: -; v_call: TRBV6-8; j_call: TRBJ1-1; cdr3_aa: CANGTGDNTEAFF; cdr3_nt: TGTGCCAACGGGACAGGGGACAACACTGAAGCTTTCTTT
d_call: -; clone_size: -; v_call: TRBV5-1; j_call: TRBJ2-7; cdr3_aa: CASSLGAGDDEQYF; cdr3_nt: TGCGCCAGCAGCTTGGGGGCAGGGGACGACGAGCAGTACTTC
d_call: TRBD1; clone_size: -; v_call: TRBV7-9; j_call: TRBJ1-3; cdr3_aa: CASSLPRTGLNTIYF; cdr3_nt: TGTGCCAGCAGCTTACCCAGGACAGGTCTTAACACCATATATTTT
d_call: -; clone_size: -; v_call: TRBV30; j_call: TRBJ1-1; cdr3_aa: CAWAHRISDTEAFF; cdr3_nt: TGTGCCTGGGCACACAGGATATCGGACACTGAAGCTTTCTTT
d_call: -; clone_size: -; v_call: TRBV9; j_call: TRBJ1-1; cdr3_aa: CASSFQGNTEAFF; cdr3_nt: TGTGCCAGCAGCTTCCAGGGGAACACTGAAGCTTTCTTT
d_call: -; clone_size: -; v_call: TRBV9; j_call: TRBJ2-7; cdr3_aa: CASSVGPTRLAYEQYF; cdr3_nt: TGTGCCAGCAGCGTAGGCCCCACGCGGCTAGCCTACGAGCAGTACTTC
d_call: -; clone_size: -; v_call: TRBV6-1; j_call: TRBJ2-5; cdr3_aa: CASSEAVPGQTKETQYF; cdr3_nt: TGTGCCAGCAGTGAAGCGGTACCCGGACAAACTAAAGAGACCCAGTACTTC
d_call: -; clone_size: -; v_call: TRBV5-5; j_call: TRBJ1-6; cdr3_aa: CASSLALGSPLHF; cdr3_nt: TGTGCCAGCAGCTTAGCCCTAGGCTCACCCCTCCACTTT
d_call: -; clone_size: once; v_call: TRBV30; j_call: TRBJ1-5; cdr3_aa: CAWSRRGGQPQHF; cdr3_nt: TGTGCCTGGAGTAGGAGGGGTGGTCAGCCCCAGCATTTT
d_call: TRBD1; clone_size: few; v_call: TRBV6-1; j_call: TRBJ1-1; cdr3_aa: CASSATPGQGFLGTEAFF; cdr3_nt: TGTGCCAGCAGTGCTACGCCGGGACAGGGATTTTTAGGGACTGAAGCTTTCTTT
d_call: -; clone_size: -; v_call: TRBV5-1; j_call: TRBJ1-4; cdr3_aa: CASSLNGGLGEKLFF; cdr3_nt: TGCGCCAGCAGCTTGAATGGCGGGCTTGGTGAAAAACTGTTTTTT
d_call: -; clone_size: -; v_call: TRBV10-2; j_call: TRBJ2-3; cdr3_aa: CASSGWTADTQYF; cdr3_nt: TGCGCCAGCAGTGGGTGGACTGCAGATACGCAGTATTTT
d_call: -; clone_size: -; v_call: TRBV30; j_call: TRBJ1-1; cdr3_aa: CAWSVGGLNTEAFF; cdr3_nt: TGTGCCTGGAGTGTGGGGGGTCTGAACACTGAAGCTTTCTTT
d_call: -; clone_size: -; v_call: TRBV11-3; j_call: TRBJ2-5; cdr3_aa: CASSLQGYRYQETQYF; cdr3_nt: TGTGCCAGCAGCTTACAGGGCTACCGGTACCAAGAGACCCAGTACTTC
d_call: -; clone_size: -; v_call: TRBV7-8; j_call: TRBJ2-4; cdr3_aa: CASSLGGPQNIQYF; cdr3_nt: TGTGCCAGCAGCTTGGGGGGTCCCCAAAACATTCAGTACTTC
d_call: -; clone_size: -; v_call: TRBV11-3; j_call: TRBJ1-6; cdr3_aa: CASSSREQTNSPLHF; cdr3_nt: TGTGCCAGCAGCTCGAGAGAGCAAACGAATTCACCCCTCCACTTT
d_call: TRBD1; clone_size: -; v_call: TRBV18; j_call: TRBJ2-7; cdr3_aa: CASSGGQETSYEQYF; cdr3_nt: TGTGCCAGCTCCGGGGGACAGGAGACCTCCTACGAGCAGTACTTC
d_call: -; clone_size: -; v_call: TRBV30; j_call: TRBJ1-2; cdr3_aa: CAWELIGYYSGYTF; cdr3_nt: TGTGCCTGGGAGCTGATCGGTTATTACTCAGGCTACACCTTC
d_call: TRBD2; clone_size: -; v_call: TRBV6-4; j_call: TRBJ2-1; cdr3_aa: CASSASGAYNEQFF; cdr3_nt: TGTGCCAGCAGTGCTAGCGGAGCCTACAATGAGCAGTTCTTC
d_call: TRBD2; clone_size: -; v_call: TRBV2; j_call: TRBJ2-3; cdr3_aa: CASSEGTSGGVDTDTQYF; cdr3_nt: TGTGCCAGCAGCGAAGGGACTAGCGGGGGGGTAGACACAGATACGCAGTATTTT